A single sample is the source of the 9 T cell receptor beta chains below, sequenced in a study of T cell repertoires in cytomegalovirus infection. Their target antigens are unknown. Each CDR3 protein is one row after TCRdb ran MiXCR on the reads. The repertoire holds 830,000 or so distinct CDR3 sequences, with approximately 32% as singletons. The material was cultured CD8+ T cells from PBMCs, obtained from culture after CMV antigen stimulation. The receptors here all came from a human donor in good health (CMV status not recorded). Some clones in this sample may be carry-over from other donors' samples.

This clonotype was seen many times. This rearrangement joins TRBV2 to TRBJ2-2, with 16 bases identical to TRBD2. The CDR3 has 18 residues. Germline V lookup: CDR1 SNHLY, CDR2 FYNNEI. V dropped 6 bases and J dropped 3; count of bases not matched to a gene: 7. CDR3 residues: CASRGLAGGLHYTGELFF. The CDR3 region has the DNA TGTGCCAGCAGGGGACTAGCGGGGGGGCTCCACTACACCGGGGAGCTGTTTTTT.

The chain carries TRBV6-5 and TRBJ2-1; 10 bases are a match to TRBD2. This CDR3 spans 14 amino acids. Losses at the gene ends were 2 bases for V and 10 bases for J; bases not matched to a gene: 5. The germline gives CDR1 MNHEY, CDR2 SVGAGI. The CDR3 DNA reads TGTGCCAGCAGTTACAGACTAGCGGGCCTCGAGCAGTTCTTC. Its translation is CASSYRLAGLEQFF.

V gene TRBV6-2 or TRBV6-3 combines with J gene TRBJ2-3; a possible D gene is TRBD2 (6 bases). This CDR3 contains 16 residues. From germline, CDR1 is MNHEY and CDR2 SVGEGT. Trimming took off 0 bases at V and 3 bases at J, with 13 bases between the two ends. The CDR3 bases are TGTGCCAGCAGTTACTCGGTGGGTCTAGCGACAGATACGCAGTATTTT. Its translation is CASSYSVGLATDTQYF.

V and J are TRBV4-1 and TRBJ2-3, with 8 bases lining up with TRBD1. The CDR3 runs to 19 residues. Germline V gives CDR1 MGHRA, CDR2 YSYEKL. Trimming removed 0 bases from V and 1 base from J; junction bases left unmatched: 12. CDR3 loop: CASSQENPAGGIGTDTQYF. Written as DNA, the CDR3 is TGCGCCAGCAGCCAAGAAAACCCAGCAGGGGGCATTGGCACAGATACGCAGTATTTT.

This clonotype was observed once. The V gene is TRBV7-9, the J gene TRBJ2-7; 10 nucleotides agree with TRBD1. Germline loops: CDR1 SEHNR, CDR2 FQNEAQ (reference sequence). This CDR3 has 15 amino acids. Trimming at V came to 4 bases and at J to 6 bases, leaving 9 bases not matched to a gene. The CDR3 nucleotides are TGTGCCAGCAGCTACCCCGGGACAGGGGTCAGCGAGCAGTACTTC. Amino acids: CASSYPGTGVSEQYF.

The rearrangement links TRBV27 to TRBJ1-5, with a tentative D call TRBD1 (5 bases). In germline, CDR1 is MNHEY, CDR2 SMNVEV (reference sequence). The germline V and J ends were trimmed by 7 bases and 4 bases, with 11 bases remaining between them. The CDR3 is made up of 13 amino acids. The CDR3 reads CASTPDSNQPQHF. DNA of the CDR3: TGTGCCAGCACCCCAGACAGTAATCAGCCCCAGCATTTT.

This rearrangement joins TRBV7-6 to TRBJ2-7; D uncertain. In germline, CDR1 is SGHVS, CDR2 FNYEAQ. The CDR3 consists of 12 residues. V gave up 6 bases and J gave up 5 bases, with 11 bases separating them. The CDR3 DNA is TGTGCCAGCAGGGGCAGTCCCGACGAGCAGTACTTC. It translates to CASRGSPDEQYF.

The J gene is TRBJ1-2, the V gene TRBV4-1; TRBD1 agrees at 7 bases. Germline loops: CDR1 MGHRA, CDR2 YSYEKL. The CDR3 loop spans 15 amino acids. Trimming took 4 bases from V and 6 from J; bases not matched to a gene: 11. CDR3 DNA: TGCGCCAGCAGCCCATCTCCCGGGACAGTGGATGGCTACACCTTC. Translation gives CASSPSPGTVDGYTF.

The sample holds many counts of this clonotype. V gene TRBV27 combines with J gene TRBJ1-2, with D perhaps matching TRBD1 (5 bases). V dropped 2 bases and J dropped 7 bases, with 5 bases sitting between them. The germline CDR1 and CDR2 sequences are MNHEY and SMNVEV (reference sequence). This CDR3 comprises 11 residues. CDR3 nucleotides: TGTGCCAGCAGTTTACAGGGTGGCTACACCTTC. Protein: CASSLQGGYTF.